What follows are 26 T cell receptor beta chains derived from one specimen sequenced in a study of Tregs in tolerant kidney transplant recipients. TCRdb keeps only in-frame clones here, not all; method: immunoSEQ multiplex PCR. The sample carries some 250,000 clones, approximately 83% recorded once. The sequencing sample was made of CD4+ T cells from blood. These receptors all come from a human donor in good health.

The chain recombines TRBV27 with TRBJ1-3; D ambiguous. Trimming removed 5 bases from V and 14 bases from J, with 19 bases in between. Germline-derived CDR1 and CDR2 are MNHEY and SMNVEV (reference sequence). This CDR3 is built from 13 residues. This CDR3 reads CASSTPGGRTLYF. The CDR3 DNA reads TGTGCCAGCAGTACACCCGGAGGGCGAACCCTATATTTT.

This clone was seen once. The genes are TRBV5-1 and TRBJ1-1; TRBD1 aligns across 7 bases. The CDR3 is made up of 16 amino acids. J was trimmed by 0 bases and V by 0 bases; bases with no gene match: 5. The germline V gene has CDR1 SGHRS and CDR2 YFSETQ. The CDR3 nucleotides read TGCGCCAGCAGCTTGGTTCCGGGACAGCTGAACACTGAAGCTTTCTTT. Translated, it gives CASSLVPGQLNTEAFF.

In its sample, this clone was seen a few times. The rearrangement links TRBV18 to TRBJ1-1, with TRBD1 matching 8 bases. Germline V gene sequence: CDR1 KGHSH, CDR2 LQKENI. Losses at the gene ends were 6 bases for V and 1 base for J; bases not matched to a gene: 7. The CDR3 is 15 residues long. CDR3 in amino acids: CASSLRTGRNTEAFF. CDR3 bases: TGTGCCAGCTCCCTCCGGACAGGGCGGAACACTGAAGCTTTCTTT.

This CDR3 is CASSEQGRLAGIYEQYF. CDR3 sequence (DNA): TGTGCCAGCAGTGAACAAGGTAGGCTAGCGGGGATCTACGAGCAGTACTTC. The chain carries TRBV6-1 and TRBJ2-7; TRBD2 matches at 9 bases. J was trimmed by 3 bases and V by 2 bases; bases with no gene match: 11. This CDR3 has 17 amino acids. CDR1 MNHNS and CDR2 SASEGT come from the germline V gene.

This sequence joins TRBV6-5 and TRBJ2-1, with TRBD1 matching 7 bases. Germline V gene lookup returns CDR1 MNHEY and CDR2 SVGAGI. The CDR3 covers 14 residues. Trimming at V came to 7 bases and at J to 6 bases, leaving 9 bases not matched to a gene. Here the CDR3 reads CASTDRAKGNEQFF. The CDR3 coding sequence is TGTGCCAGCACCGACAGGGCGAAGGGCAATGAGCAGTTCTTC.

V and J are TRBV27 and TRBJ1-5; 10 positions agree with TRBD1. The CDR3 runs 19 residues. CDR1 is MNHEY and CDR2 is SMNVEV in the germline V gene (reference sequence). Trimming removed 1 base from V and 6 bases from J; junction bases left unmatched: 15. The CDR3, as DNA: TGTGCCAGCAGTTTATTCGCTCGGGGACAGGGGTTAATGCGTCAGCCCCAGCATTTT. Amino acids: CASSLFARGQGLMRQPQHF.

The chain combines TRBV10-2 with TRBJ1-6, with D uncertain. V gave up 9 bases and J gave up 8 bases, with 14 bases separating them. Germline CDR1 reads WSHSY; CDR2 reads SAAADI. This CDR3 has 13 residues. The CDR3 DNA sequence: TGCGCCAGTGGAAAGAGGCGGGATTCACCCCTCCACTTT. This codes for CASGKRRDSPLHF.

The CDR3 DNA is TGTGCCAGCAGTGACAGGACGAGCTCTGGAAACACCATATATTTT. Its protein is CASSDRTSSGNTIYF. This chain joins TRBV6-1 and TRBJ1-3, with D hard to call. This CDR3 has 15 amino acids. Deletions cut 3 bases from V and 0 bases from J, with 9 bases between. Germline CDR1 reads MNHNS; CDR2 reads SASEGT.

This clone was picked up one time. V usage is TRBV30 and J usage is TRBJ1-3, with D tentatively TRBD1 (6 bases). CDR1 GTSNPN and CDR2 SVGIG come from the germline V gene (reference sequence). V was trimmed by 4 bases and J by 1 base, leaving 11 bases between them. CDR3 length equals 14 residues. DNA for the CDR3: TGTGCCTGGAAACAGGGAGGATCTGGAAACACCATATATTTT. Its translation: CAWKQGGSGNTIYF. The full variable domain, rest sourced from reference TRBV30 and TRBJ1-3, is SQTIHQWPATLVQPVGSPLSLECTVEGTSNPNLYWYRQAAGRGLQLLFYSVGIGQISSEVPQNLSASRPQDRQFILSSKKLLLSDSGFYLCAWKQGGSGNTIYFGEGSWLTVV.

CDR3 DNA sequence: TGTGCCTGGGGCAGGTTGGGGTACGAGCAGTACTTC. This sequence encodes CAWGRLGYEQYF. The chain employs TRBV30 and TRBJ2-7; D gene unclear. Germline V gene data show CDR1 as GTSNPN and CDR2 as SVGIG (reference sequence). V was cut by 5 bases and J by 4 bases, with 12 bases left in between. This CDR3 contains 12 residues.

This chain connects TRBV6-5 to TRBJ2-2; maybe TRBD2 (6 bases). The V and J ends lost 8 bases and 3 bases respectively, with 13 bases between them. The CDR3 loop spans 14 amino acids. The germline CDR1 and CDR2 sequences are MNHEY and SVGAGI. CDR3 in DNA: TGTGCCAGCGGTAGTGGGACTTACACCGGGGAGCTGTTTTTT. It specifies CASGSGTYTGELFF.

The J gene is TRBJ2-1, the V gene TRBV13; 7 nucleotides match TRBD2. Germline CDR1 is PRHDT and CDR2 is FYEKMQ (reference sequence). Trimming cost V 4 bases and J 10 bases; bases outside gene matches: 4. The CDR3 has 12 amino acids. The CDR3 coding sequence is TGTGCCAGCAGCTCTTGGGGACTAGAGCAGTTCTTC. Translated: CASSSWGLEQFF.

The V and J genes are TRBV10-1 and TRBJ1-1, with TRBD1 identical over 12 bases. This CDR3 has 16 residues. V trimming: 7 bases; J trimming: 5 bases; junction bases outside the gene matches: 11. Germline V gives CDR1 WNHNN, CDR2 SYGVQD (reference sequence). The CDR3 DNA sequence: TGCGCCAGCAATGCCGGGACAGGGGGCTCGGTAACTGAAGCTTTCTTT. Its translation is CASNAGTGGSVTEAFF.

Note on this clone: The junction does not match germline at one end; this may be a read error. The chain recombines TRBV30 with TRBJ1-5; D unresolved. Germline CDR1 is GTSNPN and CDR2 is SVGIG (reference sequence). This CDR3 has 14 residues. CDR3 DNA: TGTGCCTGGAGTGTAAAGGTTGGAGAATCAGCCCCAGCATTT. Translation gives CAWSVKVGESAPAF.

Here the CDR3 reads CASSEDGDMNTEAFF. The DNA of the CDR3 is TGTGCCAGCAGCGAGGACGGGGATATGAACACTGAAGCTTTCTTT. J is TRBJ1-1 and V is TRBV9; D call uncertain. Looked up from germline, CDR1 is SGDLS and CDR2 is YYNGEE. Trimming removed 3 bases from V and 0 bases from J, with 12 bases in between. This CDR3 is built from 15 residues.

The CDR3 DNA reads TGTGCCAGCAGTCGGCTCAGGGGAGGGGTCAACGAGCAGTACTTC. Translation gives CASSRLRGGVNEQYF. The chain carries TRBV6-5 and TRBJ2-7; weak D call: TRBD2 (7 bases). The CDR3 runs 15 residues. V lost 5 bases and J lost 5, with 19 bases in between. Germline V gene lookup returns CDR1 MNHEY and CDR2 SVGAGI.

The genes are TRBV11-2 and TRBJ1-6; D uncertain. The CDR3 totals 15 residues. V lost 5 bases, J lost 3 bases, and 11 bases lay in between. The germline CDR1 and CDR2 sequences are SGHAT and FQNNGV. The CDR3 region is CASSPGRDYNSPLHF. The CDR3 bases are TGTGCCAGCAGCCCCGGGAGGGACTATAATTCACCCCTCCACTTT.

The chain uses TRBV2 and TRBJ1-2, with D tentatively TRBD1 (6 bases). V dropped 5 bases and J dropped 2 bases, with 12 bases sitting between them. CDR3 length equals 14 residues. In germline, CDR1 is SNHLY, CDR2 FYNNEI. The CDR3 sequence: CASSRPGVNYGYTF. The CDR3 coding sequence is TGTGCCAGCAGTCGCCCAGGGGTGAACTATGGCTACACCTTC.

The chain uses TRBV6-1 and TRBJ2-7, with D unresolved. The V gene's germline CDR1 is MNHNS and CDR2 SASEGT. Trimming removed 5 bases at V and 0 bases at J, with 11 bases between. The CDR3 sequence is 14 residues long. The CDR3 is CASSTPGVSYEQYF. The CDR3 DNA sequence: TGTGCCAGCAGTACTCCTGGGGTCTCCTACGAGCAGTACTTC.

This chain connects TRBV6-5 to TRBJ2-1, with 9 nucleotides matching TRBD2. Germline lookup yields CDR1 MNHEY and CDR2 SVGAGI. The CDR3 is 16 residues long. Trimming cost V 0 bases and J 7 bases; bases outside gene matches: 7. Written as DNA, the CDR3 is TGTGCCAGCAGTTACTCCCCCGGTAGCGGGAGAAATGAGCAGTTCTTC. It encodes CASSYSPGSGRNEQFF.

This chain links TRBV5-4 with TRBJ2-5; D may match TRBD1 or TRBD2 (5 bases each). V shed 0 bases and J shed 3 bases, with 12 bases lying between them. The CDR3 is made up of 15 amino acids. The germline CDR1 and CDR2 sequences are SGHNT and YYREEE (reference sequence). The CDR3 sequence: CASSLAGTAKETQYF. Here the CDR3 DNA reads TGTGCCAGCAGCTTGGCAGGGACCGCGAAAGAGACCCAGTACTTC.

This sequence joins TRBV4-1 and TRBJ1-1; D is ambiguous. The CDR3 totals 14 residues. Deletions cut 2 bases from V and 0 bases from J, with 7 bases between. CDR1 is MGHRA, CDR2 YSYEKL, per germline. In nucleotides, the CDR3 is TGCGCCAGCAGCCAATGGGCTCTGAACACTGAAGCTTTCTTT. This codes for CASSQWALNTEAFF.

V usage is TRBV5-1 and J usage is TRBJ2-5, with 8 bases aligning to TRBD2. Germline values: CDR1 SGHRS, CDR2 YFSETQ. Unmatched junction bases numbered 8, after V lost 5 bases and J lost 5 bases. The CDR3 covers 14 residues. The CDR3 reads CASRTAGAGETQYF. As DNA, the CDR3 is TGCGCCAGCAGAACAGCGGGGGCTGGTGAGACCCAGTACTTC. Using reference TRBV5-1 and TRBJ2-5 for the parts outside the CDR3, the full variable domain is KAGVTQTPRYLIKTRGQQVTLSCSPISGHRSVSWYQQTPGQGLQFLFEYFSETQRNKGNFPGRFSGRQFSNSRSEMNVSTLELGDSALYLCASRTAGAGETQYFGPGTRLLVL.

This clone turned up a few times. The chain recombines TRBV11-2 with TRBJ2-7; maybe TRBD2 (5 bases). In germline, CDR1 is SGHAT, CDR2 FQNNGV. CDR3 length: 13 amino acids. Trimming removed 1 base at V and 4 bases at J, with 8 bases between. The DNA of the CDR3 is TGTGCCAGCAGCTTAGTCTCGGGATACGAGCAGTACTTC. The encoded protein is CASSLVSGYEQYF.

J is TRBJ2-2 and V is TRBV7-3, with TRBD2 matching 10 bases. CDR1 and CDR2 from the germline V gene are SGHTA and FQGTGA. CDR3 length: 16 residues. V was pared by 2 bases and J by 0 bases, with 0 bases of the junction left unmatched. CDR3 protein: CASSLGTSANTGELFF. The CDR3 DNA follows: TGTGCCAGCAGCTTAGGGACTAGCGCGAACACCGGGGAGCTGTTTTTT.

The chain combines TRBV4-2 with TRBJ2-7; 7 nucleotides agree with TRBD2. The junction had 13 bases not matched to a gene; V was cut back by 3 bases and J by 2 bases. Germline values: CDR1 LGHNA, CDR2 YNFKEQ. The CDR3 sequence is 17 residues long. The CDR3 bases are TGTGCCAGCAGCCATGACCAGGGTGGCACTAGCGCCTACGAGCAGTACTTC. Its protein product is CASSHDQGGTSAYEQYF.